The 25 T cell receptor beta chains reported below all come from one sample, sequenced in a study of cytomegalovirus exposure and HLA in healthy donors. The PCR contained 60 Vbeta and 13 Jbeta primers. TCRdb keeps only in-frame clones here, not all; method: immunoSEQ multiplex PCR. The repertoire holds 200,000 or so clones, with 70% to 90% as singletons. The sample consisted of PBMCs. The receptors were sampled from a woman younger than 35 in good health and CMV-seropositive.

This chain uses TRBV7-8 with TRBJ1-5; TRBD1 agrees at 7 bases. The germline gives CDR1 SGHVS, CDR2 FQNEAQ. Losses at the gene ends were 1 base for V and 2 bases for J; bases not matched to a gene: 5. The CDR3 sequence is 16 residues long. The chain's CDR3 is CASSLGLTGGNQPQHF. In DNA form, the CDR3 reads TGTGCCAGCAGCTTAGGGTTAACAGGGGGCAATCAGCCCCAGCATTTT. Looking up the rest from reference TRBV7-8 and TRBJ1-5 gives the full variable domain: GAGVSQSPRYKVAKRGQDVALRCDPISGHVSLFWYQQALGQGPEFLTYFQNEAQLDKSGLPSDRFFAERPEGSVSTLKIQRTQQEDSAVYLCASSLGLTGGNQPQHFGDGTRLSIL.

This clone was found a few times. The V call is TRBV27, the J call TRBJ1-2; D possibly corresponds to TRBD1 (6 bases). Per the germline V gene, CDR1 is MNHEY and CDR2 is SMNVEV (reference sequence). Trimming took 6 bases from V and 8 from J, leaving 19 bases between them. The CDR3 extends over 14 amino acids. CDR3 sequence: CASREIRGAWGYTF. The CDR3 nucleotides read TGTGCCAGCAGAGAAATTCGGGGGGCTTGGGGCTACACCTTC.

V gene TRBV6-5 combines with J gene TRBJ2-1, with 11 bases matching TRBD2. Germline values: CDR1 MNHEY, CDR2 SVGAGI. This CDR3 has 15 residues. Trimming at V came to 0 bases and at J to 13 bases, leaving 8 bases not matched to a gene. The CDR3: CASSYSSSGGAGQFF. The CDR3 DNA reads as TGTGCCAGCAGTTACTCGAGTAGCGGGGGGGCGGGTCAGTTCTTC.

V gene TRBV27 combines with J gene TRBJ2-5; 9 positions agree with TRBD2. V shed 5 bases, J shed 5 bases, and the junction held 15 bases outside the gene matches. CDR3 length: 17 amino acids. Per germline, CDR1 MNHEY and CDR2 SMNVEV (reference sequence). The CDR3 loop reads CASSPLAGGGAVETQYF. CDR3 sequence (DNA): TGTGCCAGCAGTCCGCTCGCGGGCGGGGGGGCCGTTGAGACCCAGTACTTC.

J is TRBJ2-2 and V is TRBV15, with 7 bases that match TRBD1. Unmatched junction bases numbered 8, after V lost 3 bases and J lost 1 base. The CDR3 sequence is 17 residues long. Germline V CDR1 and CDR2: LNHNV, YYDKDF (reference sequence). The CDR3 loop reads CATSSTLDRVNTGELFF. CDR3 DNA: TGTGCCACCAGCAGTACCCTAGACAGGGTGAACACCGGGGAGCTGTTTTTT.

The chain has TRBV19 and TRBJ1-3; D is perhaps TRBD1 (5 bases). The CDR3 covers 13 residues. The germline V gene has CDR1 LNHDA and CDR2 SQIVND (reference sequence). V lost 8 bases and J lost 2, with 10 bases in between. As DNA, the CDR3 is TGTGCCAGTCGGGCAGGGCCTGGAAACACCATATATTTT. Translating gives CASRAGPGNTIYF.

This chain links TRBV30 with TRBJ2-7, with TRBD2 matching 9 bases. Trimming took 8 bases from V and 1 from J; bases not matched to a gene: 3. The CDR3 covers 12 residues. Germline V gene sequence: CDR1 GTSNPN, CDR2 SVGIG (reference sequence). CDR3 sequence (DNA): TGTGCCAGCGGGGGGCCGTCCTACGAGCAGTACTTC. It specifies CASGGPSYEQYF.

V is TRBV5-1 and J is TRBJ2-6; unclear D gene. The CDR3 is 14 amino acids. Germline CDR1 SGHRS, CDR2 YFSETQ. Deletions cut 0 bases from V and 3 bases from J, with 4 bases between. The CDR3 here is CASSLGLGANVLTF. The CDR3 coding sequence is TGCGCCAGCAGCTTGGGGCTTGGGGCCAACGTCCTGACTTTC.

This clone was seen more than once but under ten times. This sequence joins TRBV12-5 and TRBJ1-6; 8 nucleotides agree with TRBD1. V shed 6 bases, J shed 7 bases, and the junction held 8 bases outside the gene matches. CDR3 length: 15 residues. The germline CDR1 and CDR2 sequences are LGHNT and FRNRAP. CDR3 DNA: TGTGCTAGTGGGCATGGACAGGGCCTCAATTCACCCCTCCACTTT. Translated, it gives CASGHGQGLNSPLHF. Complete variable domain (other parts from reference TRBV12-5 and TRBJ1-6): DARVTQTPRHKVTEMGQEVTMRCQPILGHNTVFWYRQTMMQGLELLAYFRNRAPLDDSGMPKDRFSAEMPDATLATLKIQPSEPRDSAVYFCASGHGQGLNSPLHFGNGTRLTVT.

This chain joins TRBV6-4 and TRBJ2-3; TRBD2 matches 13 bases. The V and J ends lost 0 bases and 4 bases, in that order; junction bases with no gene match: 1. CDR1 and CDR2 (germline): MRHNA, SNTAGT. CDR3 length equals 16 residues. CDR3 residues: CASSDSGTSGADTQYF. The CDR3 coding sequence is TGTGCCAGCAGTGACTCCGGGACTAGCGGGGCAGATACGCAGTATTTT.

CDR3 in amino acids: CASSPTRGPDFGYTF. CDR3 bases: TGTGCCAGCTCACCCACTAGGGGGCCAGATTTTGGCTACACCTTC. The chain joins TRBV18 to TRBJ1-2, with TRBD1 matching over 7 bases. There are 15 residues in the CDR3. The V gene end was trimmed by 3 bases and the J gene end by 7 bases; junction bases not matched to a gene: 11. CDR1 is KGHSH, CDR2 LQKENI, per germline.

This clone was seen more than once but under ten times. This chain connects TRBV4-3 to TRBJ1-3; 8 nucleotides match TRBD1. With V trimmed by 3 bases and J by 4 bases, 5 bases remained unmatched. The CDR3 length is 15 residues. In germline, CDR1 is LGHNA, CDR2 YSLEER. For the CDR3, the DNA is TGCGCCAGCAGCCATATCACAGGGGGAGGAAACACCATATATTTT. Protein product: CASSHITGGGNTIYF.

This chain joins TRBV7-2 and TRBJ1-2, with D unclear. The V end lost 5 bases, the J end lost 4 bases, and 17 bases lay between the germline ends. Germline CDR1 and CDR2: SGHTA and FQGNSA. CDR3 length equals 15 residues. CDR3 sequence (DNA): TGTGCCAGCAGCGCCCGGACTGTTTCTCGCTATGGCTACACCTTC. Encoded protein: CASSARTVSRYGYTF.

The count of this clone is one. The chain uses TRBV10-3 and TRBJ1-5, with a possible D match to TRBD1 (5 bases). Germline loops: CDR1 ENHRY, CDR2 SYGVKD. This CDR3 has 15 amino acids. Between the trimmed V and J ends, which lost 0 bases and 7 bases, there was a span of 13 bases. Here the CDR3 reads CAISESAGSQQPQHF. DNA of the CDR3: TGTGCCATCAGTGAGTCGGCAGGGTCGCAACAGCCCCAGCATTTT.

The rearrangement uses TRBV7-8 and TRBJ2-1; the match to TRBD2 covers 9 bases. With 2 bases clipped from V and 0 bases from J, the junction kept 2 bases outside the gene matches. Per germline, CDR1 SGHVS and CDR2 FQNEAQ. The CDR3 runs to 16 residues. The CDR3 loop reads CASSLLAGSSYNEQFF. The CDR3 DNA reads TGTGCCAGCAGCTTACTAGCGGGGAGCTCCTACAATGAGCAGTTCTTC.

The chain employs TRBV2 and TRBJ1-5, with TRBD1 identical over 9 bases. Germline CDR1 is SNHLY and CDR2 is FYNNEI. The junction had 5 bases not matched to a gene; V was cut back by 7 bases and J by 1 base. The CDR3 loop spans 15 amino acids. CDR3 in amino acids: CASKPGTGSNQPQHF. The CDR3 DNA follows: TGTGCCAGCAAACCCGGGACAGGGAGCAATCAGCCCCAGCATTTT.

CDR3 sequence (DNA): TGTGCCAGCTCAGTCGGGACAGGCGCCATGAACACTGAAGCTTTCTTT. Translated, it gives CASSVGTGAMNTEAFF. This chain connects TRBV18 to TRBJ1-1; 8 bases line up with TRBD1. V lost 5 bases and J lost 0; bases outside the gene matches: 8. The CDR3 runs to 16 residues. The germline V gene has CDR1 KGHSH and CDR2 LQKENI. Using reference TRBV18 and TRBJ1-1 for the parts outside the CDR3, the full variable domain is NAGVMQNPRHLVRRRGQEARLRCSPMKGHSHVYWYRQLPEEGLKFMVYLQKENIIDESGMPKERFSAEFPKEGPSILRIQQVVRGDSAAYFCASSVGTGAMNTEAFFGQGTRLTVV.

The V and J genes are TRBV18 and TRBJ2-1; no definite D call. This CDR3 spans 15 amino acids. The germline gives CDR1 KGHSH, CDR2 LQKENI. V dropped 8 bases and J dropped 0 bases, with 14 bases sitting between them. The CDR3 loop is CASRETFSSYNEQFF. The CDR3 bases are TGTGCCAGCCGAGAAACGTTTAGCTCCTACAATGAGCAGTTCTTC.

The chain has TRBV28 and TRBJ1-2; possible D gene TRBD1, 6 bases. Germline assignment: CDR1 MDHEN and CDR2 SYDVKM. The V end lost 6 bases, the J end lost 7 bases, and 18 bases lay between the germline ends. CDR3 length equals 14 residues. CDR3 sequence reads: CASRTYPDSRGYTF. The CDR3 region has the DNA TGTGCCAGCAGGACTTACCCGGACAGCCGTGGCTACACCTTC.

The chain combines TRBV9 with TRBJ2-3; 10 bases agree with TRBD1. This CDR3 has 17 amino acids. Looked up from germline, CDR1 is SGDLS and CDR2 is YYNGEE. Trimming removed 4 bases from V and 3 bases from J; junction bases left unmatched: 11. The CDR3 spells CASSWNAGTGVTDTQYF. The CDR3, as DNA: TGTGCCAGCAGCTGGAACGCGGGGACAGGGGTTACAGATACGCAGTATTTT.

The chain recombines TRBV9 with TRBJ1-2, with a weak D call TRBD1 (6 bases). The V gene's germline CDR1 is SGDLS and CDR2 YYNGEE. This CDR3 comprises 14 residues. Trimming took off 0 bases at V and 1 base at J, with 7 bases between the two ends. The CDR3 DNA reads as TGTGCCAGCAGCGTAGGGACAGATAACTATGGCTACACCTTC. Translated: CASSVGTDNYGYTF.

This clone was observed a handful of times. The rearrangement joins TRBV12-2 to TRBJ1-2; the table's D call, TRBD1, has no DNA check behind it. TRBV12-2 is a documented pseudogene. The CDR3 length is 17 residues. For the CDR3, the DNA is TGTGCAAGTCGCTTGAGGTATACAGGACGAGCTCCCTATGGCTACACCTTC. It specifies CASRLRYTGRAPYGYTF.

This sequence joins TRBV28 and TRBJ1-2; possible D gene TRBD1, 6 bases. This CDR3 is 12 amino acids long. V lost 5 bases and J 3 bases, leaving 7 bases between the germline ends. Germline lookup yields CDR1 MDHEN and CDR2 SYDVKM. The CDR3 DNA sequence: TGTGCCAGCAGTGAGGGGGACTATGGCTACACCTTC. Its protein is CASSEGDYGYTF.

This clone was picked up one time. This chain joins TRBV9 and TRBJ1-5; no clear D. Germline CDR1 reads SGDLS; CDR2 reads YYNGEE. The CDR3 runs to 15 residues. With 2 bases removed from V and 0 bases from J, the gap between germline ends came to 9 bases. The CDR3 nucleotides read TGTGCCAGCAGCGTGTCCGGGGATAGCAATCAGCCCCAGCATTTT. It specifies CASSVSGDSNQPQHF.

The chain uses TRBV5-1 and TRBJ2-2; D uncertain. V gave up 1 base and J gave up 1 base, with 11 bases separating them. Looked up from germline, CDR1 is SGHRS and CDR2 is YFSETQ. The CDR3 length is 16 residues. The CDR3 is CASSLIQVLNTGELFF. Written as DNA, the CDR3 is TGCGCCAGCAGCTTGATTCAGGTTTTGAACACCGGGGAGCTGTTTTTT.